Listed below are T cell receptor beta chains from one sample, sequenced in a study of T cell responses to AZD1222 COVID-19 vaccine. The repertoire was sequenced with immunoSEQ multiplex PCR; TCRdb's copy has only in-frame clones and lacks some. The sample contains some 120,000 clones, about 90% of which appear only once. The input for sequencing was peripheral blood, taken on day 0 of AZD1222 vaccination. The receptors shown here come from an adult in good health. Both conserved end residues are trimmed from each CDR3.

v_call,j_call,cdr3_aa
TRBV2,TRBJ1-5,ASSDDINQPQH
TRBV2,TRBJ1-6,ASRAGTGNNNSPLH
TRBV6-4,TRBJ2-2,ASSPFGTNGELF
TRBV29-1,TRBJ1-2,SVGSLGYT
TRBV5-1,TRBJ1-1,ASSPRGDSTPEAF
TRBV5-1,TRBJ1-1,ASRPGLRFANTEAF
TRBV30,TRBJ1-1,ASHRENTEAF
TRBV2,TRBJ1-5,ASTDNGVRQPQH
TRBV30,TRBJ1-3,AWRRHGASGNTIY
TRBV18,TRBJ1-5,ASSPFERQSGGEPQH
TRBV19,TRBJ2-7,ASSIAGGARYEQY
TRBV5-1,TRBJ1-2,ASSLGPTGNYGYT
TRBV5-1,TRBJ1-2,ASSLNGDGYT
TRBV7-2,TRBJ2-7,ASSFGGTSGRVRY
TRBV7-2,TRBJ2-6,ASSLSYSGANVLT
TRBV27,TRBJ1-5,ASSLQGRTQPQH
TRBV27,TRBJ1-5,ASSPVTGNQPQH
TRBV19,TRBJ1-2,ASSTSGGVGYT
TRBV2,TRBJ2-5,ASIWETQETQY
TRBV5-6,TRBJ2-7,ASSSLGGTAYEQY
TRBV6-5,TRBJ1-5,ASKNPGLGQPQH
TRBV29-1,TRBJ1-1,SNAPGGGIEAF
TRBV7-9,TRBJ1-5,ASSFQGNDQPQH
TRBV15,TRBJ2-1,ATSRDYGTSGYNEQF
TRBV19,TRBJ1-5,ASTSSGTGMLPQH
TRBV6-1,TRBJ2-6,ASSARQGSSGANVLT
TRBV5-5,TRBJ2-3,ASSRNVGSGDTQY
TRBV5-1,TRBJ1-2,ASSHGTGGGYGYT
TRBV19,TRBJ2-3,ASSFTDTQY
TRBV5-1,TRBJ1-1,ASRYSGLNTEAF
TRBV5-4,TRBJ1-2,ASSRQNYGYT
TRBV10-2,TRBJ1-5,ASSEFGTEDQPQH
TRBV30,TRBJ2-5,AWSPVQETQY
TRBV6-2/TRBV6-3,TRBJ2-1,ASSYEGQGNNEQF
TRBV27,TRBJ1-2,ASSFSLGGGYT
TRBV27,TRBJ1-1,ASSLTPGPNTEAF
TRBV6-1,TRBJ1-1,ASSGQFLRWDTEAF
TRBV3-1/TRBV3-2,TRBJ2-3,ASSPGTSGGDTQY
TRBV7-8,TRBJ1-1,ASSLEVSPSQGGTEAF
TRBV15,TRBJ1-5,ATSRDPGQPQH
TRBV11-2,TRBJ2-3,ASSYLPGDTQY
TRBV6-5,TRBJ2-1,ASSWPGSGGLNEQF
TRBV3-1/TRBV3-2,TRBJ1-6,ASSQDRDSPLH
TRBV6-1,TRBJ1-2,ASSEGATGGYGYT
TRBV5-1,TRBJ1-1,ASSPVGANTEAF
TRBV19,TRBJ2-7,ASSRAGLAYEQY